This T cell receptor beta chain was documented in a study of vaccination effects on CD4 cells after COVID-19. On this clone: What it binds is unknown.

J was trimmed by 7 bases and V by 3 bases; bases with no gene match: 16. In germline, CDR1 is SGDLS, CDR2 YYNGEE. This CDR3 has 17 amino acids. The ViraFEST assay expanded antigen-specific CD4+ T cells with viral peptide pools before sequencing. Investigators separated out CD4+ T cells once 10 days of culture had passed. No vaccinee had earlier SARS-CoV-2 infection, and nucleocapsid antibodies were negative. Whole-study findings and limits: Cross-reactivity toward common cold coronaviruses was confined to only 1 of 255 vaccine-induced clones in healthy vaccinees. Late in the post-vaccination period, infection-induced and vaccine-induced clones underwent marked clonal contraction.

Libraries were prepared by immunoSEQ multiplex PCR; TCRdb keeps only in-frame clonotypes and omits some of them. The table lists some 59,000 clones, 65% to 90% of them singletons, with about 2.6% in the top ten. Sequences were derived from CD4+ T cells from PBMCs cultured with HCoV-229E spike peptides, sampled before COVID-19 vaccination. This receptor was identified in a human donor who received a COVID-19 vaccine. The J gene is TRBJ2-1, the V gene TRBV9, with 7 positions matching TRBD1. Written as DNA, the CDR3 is TGTGCCAGCAGCGCAAGCCAACAGGGGTCTTACCTTAATGAGCAGTTCTTC. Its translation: CASSASQQGSYLNEQFF.